A single T cell receptor (beta chain) is shown here with its context. This sample was included in a study of blood T cell repertoires in COVID-19. For the study at large: Whether acute or convalescent, the COVID-19 samples came from the United States, Italy and Spain. PBMCs, B-cell-depleted T cells, or T cells were the source of the cDNA or gDNA that made up the material.

In the authors' methods: Reference gene primer amplification gave estimated nucleated cell counts. The data were produced by immunoSEQ multiplex PCR, yet TCRdb's version contains in-frame clones alone and is incomplete. That table is the source of V, J and clone size, and D and trimming were worked out from the DNA. The sample has some 70,000 clones; over 75% are singletons. The V segment lost 1 base and the J segment 6 bases; nucleotides outside the gene matches: 2. Germline V gene data show CDR1 as SGHDN and CDR2 as FVKESK. This CDR3 is 15 amino acids long. The chain employs TRBV14 and TRBJ1-6; 8 bases are a match to TRBD1. The sample was peripheral blood. This receptor was obtained from a human donor in a cohort sampled during active COVID-19. CDR3 amino acids: CASSQVGQVNSPLHF. The DNA of the CDR3 is TGTGCCAGCAGCCAAGTGGGACAGGTTAATTCACCCCTCCACTTT.